This T cell receptor (beta chain) emerged from a study of CD4 T cells in relation to SARS-CoV-2 and coronaviruses. Turning to the study itself: Two subjects were Hispanic; patients were eight or nine males and 4 females.

The data were produced by immunoSEQ multiplex PCR, yet TCRdb's version contains in-frame clones alone and is incomplete. This sample has approximately 41,000 clones, with around 77% found just once. In regard to this clone: The antigen is unknown.

Sequencing was performed on memory CD4+ T cells from PBMCs, cultured in vitro. The TCR sequence derives from an adult with COVID-19.

CDR3 DNA: TGTGCCAGCAGCTTACCCGGCACAGATACGCAGTATTTT. Translating gives CASSLPGTDTQYF. This chain links TRBV7-9 with TRBJ2-3; D not resolved. V lost 2 bases to trimming and J lost 1 base, with 4 bases between them. The CDR3 has 13 amino acids. The germline V gene encodes CDR1 SEHNR and CDR2 FQNEAQ (reference sequence). Combining the CDR3 with reference TRBV7-9 and TRBJ2-3 gives the whole variable domain DTGVSQNPRHKITKRGQNVTFRCDPISEHNRLYWYRQTLGQGPEFLTYFQNEAQLEKSRLLSDRFSAERPKGSFSTLEIQRTEQGDSAMYLCASSLPGTDTQYFGPGTRLTVL.